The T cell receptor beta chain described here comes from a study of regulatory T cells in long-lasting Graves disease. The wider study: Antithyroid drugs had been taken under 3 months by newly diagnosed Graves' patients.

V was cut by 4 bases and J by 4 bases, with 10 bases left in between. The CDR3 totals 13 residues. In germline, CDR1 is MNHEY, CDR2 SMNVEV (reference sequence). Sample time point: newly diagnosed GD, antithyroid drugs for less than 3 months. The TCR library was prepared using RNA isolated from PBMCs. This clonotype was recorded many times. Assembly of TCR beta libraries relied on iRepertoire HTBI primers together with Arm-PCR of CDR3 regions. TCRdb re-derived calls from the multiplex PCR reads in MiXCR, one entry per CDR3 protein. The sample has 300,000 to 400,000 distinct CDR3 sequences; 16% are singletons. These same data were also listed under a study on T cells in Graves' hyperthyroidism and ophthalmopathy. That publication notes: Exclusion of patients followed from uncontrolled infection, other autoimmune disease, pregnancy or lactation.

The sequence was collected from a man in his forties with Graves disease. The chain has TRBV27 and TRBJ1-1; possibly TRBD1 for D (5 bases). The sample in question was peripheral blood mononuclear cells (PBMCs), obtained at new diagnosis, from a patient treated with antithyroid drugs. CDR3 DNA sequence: TGTGCCAGCAGTTCTACAGGAGTCACTGAAGCTTTCTTT. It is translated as CASSSTGVTEAFF.